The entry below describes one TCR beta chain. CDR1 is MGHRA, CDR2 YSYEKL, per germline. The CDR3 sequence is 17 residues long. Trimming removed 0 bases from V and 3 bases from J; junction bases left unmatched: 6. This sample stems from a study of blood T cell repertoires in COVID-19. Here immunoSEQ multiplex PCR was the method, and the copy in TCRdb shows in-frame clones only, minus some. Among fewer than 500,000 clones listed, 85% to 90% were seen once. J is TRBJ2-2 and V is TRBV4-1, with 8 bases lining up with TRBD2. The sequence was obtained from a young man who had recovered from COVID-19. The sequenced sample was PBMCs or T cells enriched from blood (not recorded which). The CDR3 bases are TGCGCCAGCAGCCAAGATCCGGGAGGGGGATACACCGGGGAGCTGTTTTTT. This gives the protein CASSQDPGGGYTGELFF.